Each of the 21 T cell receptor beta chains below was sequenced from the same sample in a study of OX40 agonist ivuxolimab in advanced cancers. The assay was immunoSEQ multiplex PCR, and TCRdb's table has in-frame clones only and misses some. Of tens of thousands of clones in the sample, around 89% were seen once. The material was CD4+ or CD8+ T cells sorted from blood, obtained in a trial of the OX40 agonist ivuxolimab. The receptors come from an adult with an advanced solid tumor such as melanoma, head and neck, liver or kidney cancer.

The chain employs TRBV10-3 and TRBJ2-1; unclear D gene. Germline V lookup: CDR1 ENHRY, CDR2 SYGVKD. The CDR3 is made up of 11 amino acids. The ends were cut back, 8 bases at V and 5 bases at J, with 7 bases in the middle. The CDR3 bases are TGTGCCATCCGTTCCAACAATGAGCAGTTCTTC. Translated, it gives CAIRSNNEQFF.

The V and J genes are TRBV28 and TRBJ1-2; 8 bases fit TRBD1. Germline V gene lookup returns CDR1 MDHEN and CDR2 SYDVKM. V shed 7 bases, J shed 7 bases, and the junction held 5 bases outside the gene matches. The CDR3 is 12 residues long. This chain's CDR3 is CASNSGGLGYTF. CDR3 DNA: TGTGCCAGCAACTCAGGGGGCCTTGGCTACACCTTC.

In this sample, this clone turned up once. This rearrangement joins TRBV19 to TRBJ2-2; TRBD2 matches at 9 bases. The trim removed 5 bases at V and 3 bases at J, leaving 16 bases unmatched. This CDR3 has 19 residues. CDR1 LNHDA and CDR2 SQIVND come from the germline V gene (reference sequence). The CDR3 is CASSARPSGKGRYTGELFF. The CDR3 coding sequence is TGTGCCAGTAGTGCCCGCCCTAGCGGGAAGGGCCGGTACACCGGGGAGCTGTTTTTT.

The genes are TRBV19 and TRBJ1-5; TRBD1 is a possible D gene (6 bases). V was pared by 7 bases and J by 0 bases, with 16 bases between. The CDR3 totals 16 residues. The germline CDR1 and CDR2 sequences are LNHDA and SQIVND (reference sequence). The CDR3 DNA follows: TGTGCCAGTACCCTCGGACAGCAGATTAGCAATCAGCCCCAGCATTTT. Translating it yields CASTLGQQISNQPQHF.

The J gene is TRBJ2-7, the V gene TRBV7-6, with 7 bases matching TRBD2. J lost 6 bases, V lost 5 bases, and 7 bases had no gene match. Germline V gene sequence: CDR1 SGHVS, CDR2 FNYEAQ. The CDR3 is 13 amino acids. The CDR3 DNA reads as TGTGCCAGCAGCCCGAGGGAGGGTGGCGAGCAGTACTTC. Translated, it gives CASSPREGGEQYF.

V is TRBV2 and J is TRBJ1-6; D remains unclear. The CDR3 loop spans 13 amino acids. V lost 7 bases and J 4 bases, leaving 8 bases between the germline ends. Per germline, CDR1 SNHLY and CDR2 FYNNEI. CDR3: CASNQEYNSPLHF. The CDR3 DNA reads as TGTGCCAGCAACCAGGAATATAATTCACCCCTCCACTTT.

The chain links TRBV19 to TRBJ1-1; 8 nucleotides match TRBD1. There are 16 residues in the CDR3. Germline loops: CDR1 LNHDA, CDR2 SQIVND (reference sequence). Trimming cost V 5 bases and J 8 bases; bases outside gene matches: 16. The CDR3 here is CASSSQLPGQENEAFF. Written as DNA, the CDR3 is TGTGCCAGTAGTTCGCAACTTCCGGGACAGGAAAACGAAGCTTTCTTT.

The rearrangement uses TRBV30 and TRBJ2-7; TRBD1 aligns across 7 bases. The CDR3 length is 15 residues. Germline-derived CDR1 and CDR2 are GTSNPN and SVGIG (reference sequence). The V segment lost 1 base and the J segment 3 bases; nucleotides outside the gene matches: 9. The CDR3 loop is CAWSATPTGSYEQYF. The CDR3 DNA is TGTGCCTGGAGTGCCACTCCGACAGGGAGCTACGAGCAGTACTTC.

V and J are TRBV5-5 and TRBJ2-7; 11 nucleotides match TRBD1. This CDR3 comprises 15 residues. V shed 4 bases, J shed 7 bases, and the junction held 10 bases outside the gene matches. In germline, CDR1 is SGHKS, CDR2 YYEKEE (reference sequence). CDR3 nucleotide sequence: TGTGCCAGCAGCCCCCGTGGGACAGGGGGAGGTGAGCAGTACTTC. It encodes CASSPRGTGGGEQYF.

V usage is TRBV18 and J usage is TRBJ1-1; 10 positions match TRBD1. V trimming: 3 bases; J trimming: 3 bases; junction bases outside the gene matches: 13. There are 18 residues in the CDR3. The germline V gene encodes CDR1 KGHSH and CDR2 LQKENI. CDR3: CASSPPGQGTGSDTEAFF. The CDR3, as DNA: TGTGCCAGCTCACCCCCGGGACAGGGGACGGGGTCGGACACTGAAGCTTTCTTT.

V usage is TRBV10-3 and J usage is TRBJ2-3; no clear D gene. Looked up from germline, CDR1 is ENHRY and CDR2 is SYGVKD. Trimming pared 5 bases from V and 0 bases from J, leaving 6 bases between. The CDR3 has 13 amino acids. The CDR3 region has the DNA TGTGCCATCAGTTCAGACAGCACAGATACGCAGTATTTT. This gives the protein CAISSDSTDTQYF.

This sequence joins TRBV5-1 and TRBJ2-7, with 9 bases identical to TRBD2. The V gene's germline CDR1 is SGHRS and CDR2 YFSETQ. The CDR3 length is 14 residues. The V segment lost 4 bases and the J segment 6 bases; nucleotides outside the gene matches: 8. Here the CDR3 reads CASSPGTSYVEQYF. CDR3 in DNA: TGCGCCAGCAGCCCCGGGACTAGCTATGTCGAGCAGTACTTC.

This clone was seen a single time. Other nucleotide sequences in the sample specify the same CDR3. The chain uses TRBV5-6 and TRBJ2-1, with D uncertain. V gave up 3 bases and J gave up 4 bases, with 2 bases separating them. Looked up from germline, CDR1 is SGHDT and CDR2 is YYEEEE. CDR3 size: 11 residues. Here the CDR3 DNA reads TGTGCCAGCAGCTCGTACAATGAGCAGTTCTTC. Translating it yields CASSSYNEQFF. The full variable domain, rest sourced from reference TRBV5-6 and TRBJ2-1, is DAGVTQSPTHLIKTRGQQVTLRCSPKSGHDTVSWYQQALGQGPQFIFQYYEEEERQRGNFPDRFSGHQFPNYSSELNVNALLLGDSALYLCASSSYNEQFFGPGTRLTVL.

The CDR3 nucleotides are TGTGCCAGTAGGGAAAGGGGGCGGAATGAAAAACTGTTTTTT. This translates into CASRERGRNEKLFF. The chain combines TRBV19 with TRBJ1-4, with 7 bases lining up with TRBD1. CDR3 length: 14 residues. CDR1 LNHDA and CDR2 SQIVND come from the germline V gene (reference sequence). Losses at the gene ends were 6 bases for V and 5 bases for J; bases not matched to a gene: 6.

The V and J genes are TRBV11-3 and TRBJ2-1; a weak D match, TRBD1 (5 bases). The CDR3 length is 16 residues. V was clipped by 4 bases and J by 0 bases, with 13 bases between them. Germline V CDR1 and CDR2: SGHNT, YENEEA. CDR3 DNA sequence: TGTGCCAGCAGCTCACGGCCAGGGAACTCCTACAATGAGCAGTTCTTC. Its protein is CASSSRPGNSYNEQFF.

Here the CDR3 reads CAWRREGPANIQYF. Here the CDR3 DNA reads TGTGCCTGGAGGCGGGAGGGCCCCGCAAACATTCAGTACTTC. This chain joins TRBV30 and TRBJ2-4, with 9 nucleotides matching TRBD2. CDR3 length: 14 amino acids. Unmatched junction bases numbered 6, after V lost 3 bases and J lost 6 bases. Germline CDR1 is GTSNPN and CDR2 is SVGIG (reference sequence). The whole variable domain, remainder taken from reference TRBV30 and TRBJ2-4, is SQTIHQWPATLVQPVGSPLSLECTVEGTSNPNLYWYRQAAGRGLQLLFYSVGIGQISSEVPQNLSASRPQDRQFILSSKKLLLSDSGFYLCAWRREGPANIQYFGAGTRLSVL.

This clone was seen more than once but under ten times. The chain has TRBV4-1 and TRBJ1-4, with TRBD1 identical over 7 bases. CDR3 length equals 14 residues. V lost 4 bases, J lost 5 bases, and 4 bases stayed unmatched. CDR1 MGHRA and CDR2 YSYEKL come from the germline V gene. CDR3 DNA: TGCGCCAGCAGCCTGGGACAGCAAAATGAAAAACTGTTTTTT. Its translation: CASSLGQQNEKLFF.

CDR3 sequence (DNA): TGTGCCAGCAGCCAGGGGCCCCAGCATTTT. Translated: CASSQGPQHF. V is TRBV28 and J is TRBJ1-5; D possibly corresponds to TRBD1 (5 bases). Germline assignment: CDR1 MDHEN and CDR2 SYDVKM. The CDR3 totals 10 residues. Trimming pared 6 bases from V and 9 bases from J, leaving 6 bases between. The full variable domain, with the rest looked up from reference TRBV28 and TRBJ1-5, is DVKVTQSSRYLVKRTGEKVFLECVQDMDHENMFWYRQDPGLGLRLIYFSYDVKMKEKGDIPEGYSVSREKKERFSLILESASTNQTSMYLCASSQGPQHFGDGTRLSIL.

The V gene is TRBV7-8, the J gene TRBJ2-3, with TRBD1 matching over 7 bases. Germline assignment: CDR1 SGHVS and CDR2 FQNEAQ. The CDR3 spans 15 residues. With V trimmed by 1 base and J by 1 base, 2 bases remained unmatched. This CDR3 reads CASSLGGQRTDTQYF. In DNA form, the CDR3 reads TGTGCCAGCAGCTTAGGGGGACAGCGCACAGATACGCAGTATTTT.

CDR3 sequence reads: CASSSRTRTFSYEQYF. CDR3 nucleotide sequence: TGTGCCAGCAGTAGCCGGACGCGGACATTCTCCTACGAGCAGTACTTC. The chain links TRBV5-6 to TRBJ2-7, with D possibly matching TRBD1 (5 bases). CDR1 and CDR2 from the germline V gene are SGHDT and YYEEEE. This CDR3 comprises 16 residues. V was cut by 5 bases and J by 0 bases, with 18 bases left in between.

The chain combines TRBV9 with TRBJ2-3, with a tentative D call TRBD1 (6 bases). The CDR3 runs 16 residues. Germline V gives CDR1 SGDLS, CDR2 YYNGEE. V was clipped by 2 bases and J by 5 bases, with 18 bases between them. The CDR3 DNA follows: TGTGCCAGCAGCGTCATCGGGACAAGGACCGGAGATACGCAGTATTTT. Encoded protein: CASSVIGTRTGDTQYF.